This TCR beta chain was obtained from a study of identical twins. MiXCR was run by TCRdb on the 5' RACE reads, yielding one entry per CDR3 protein. The table shows approximately 890,000 distinct CDR3 sequences, with around 12% occurring only once. V shed 6 bases, J shed 5 bases, and the junction held 3 bases outside the gene matches. Per the germline V gene, CDR1 is SNHLY and CDR2 is FYNNEI. This CDR3 region has 12 residues. Donors uniformly comprised healthy Caucasians. General study results and limits: Within twin pairs, the out-of-frame alpha sequences they shared showed excess low generation probability. Weaker excess sharing between twins was seen in beta out-of-frame sequences. Beta clonotypes that were abundant in cord blood contained fewer insertions, a pattern absent from memory repertoires.

This clonotype has at least ten counts. No antigen is known for it. This same sample was also taken into another study, of yellow fever vaccine responses in identical twins.

The V call is TRBV2, the J call TRBJ2-5, with TRBD2 matching 7 bases. The sequenced sample was PBMCs. The clonotype was recovered from a woman aged 18 to 35 in good health. The CDR3, as DNA: TGTGCCAGCAGGGGACTACAGGAGACCCAGTACTTC. Translated: CASRGLQETQYF.